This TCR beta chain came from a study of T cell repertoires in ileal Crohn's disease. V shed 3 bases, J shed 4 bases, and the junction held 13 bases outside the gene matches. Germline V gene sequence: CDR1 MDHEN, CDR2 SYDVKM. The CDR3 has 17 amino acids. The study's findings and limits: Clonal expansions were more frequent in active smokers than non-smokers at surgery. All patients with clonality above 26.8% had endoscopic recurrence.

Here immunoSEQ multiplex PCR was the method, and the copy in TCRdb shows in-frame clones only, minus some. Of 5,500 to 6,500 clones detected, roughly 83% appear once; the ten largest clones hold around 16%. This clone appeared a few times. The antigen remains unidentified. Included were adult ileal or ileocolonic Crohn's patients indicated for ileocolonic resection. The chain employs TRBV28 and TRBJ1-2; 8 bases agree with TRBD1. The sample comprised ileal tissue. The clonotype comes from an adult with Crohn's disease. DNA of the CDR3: TGTGCCAGCAGTTTGGGTACCTTCGGGACAGGTTCCTATGGCTACACCTTC. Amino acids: CASSLGTFGTGSYGYTF.